This TCR beta chain was found in a study of OX40 agonist ivuxolimab in advanced cancers. Across the study: Prior therapy, whether anti-PD-1, anti-PD-L1 or anti-CTLA-4, was allowed, and more than 35% had some.

Generated by immunoSEQ multiplex PCR, the TCRdb table keeps only in-frame clones and is missing some. This sample has approximately 39,000 clones, with roughly 90% found just once. V was clipped by 5 bases and J by 3 bases; unmatched bases: 8. The CDR3 is 15 residues long. CDR1 and CDR2 (germline): SGHVS, FQNEAQ. Drawing of blood for sampling happened at baseline, at cycle 4 day 1, and at cycle 7 day 1. This clone was detected only once. V usage is TRBV7-8 and J usage is TRBJ2-7, with 9 positions matching TRBD1. This clonotype was sampled from an adult with an advanced solid tumor such as melanoma, head and neck, liver or kidney cancer. The source material was CD4+ or CD8+ T cells sorted from blood, sampled in a trial of the OX40 agonist ivuxolimab. As DNA, the CDR3 is TGTGCCAGCAGCCGTACACAGGGGGCTGACTACGAGCAGTACTTC. Protein: CASSRTQGADYEQYF.